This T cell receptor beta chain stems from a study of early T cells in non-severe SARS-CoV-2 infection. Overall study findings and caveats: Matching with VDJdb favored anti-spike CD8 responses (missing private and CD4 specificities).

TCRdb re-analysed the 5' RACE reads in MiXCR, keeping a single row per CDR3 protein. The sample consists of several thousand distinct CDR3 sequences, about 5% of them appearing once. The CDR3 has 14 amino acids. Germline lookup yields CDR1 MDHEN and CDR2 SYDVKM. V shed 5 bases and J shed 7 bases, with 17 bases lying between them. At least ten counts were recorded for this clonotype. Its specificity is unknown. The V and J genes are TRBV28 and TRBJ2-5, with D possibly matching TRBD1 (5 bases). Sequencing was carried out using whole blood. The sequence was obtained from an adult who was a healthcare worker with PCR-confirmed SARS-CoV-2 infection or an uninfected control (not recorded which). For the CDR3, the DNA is TGTGCCAGCAGTCGGGCAGGGCAGGGTAGGACCCAGTACTTC. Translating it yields CASSRAGQGRTQYF.